This paragraph reports one TCR beta chain. The sample comes from a study of T-cell memory formation after mild COVID-19. TCRdb recomputed calls from the 5' RACE reads with MiXCR, one row per CDR3 protein. The sample has a few hundred thousand distinct CDR3 sequences; 16% are singletons. The CDR3 is 17 amino acids. Trimming stripped 5 bases from V and 0 bases from J, with 14 bases between. Germline V gene lookup returns CDR1 SEHNR and CDR2 FQNEAQ (reference sequence). The chain recombines TRBV7-9 with TRBJ1-6; a weak D match, TRBD1 (5 bases). Sequencing was carried out using PBMCs or a T cell subset sorted from them (not recorded which). This sequence was found in a man aged 18 to 35 who had mild COVID-19 (a few samples of this study predate the infection). Cell type and time point are not known. CDR3 sequence: CASSAGTAGSYNSPLHF. DNA of the CDR3: TGTGCCAGCAGCGCCGGGACGGCGGGCTCCTATAATTCACCCCTCCACTTT.